Each of the 20 T cell receptor beta chains below was sequenced from the same sample in a study of blood T cells in healthy people across ages. Together with a sample-barcoded 5' primer, a J-beta primer mix was included in a second PCR lasting about 7 to 11 cycles. Via MiXCR, TCRdb re-called the 5' RACE reads, giving one row per CDR3 protein. The sample carries 650,000 to 1,000,000 distinct CDR3 sequences, 35% to 40% recorded once. The sample consisted of blood. These receptors were collected from a young man in good health.

Comment on this clonotype: This may be a read error, as it is one base from a much larger clone. This chain joins TRBV5-1 and TRBJ2-1, with no clear D. Germline-derived CDR1 and CDR2 are SGHRS and YFSETQ. The CDR3 has 14 amino acids. Trimming left V 6 bases short and J 6 bases short, with 16 bases between. The DNA for the CDR3 is TGCGCCAGCATCTTTTCGCCGGTCCCCAATGAGCAGTTCTTC. It yields the protein CASIFSPVPNEQFF.

This clonotype has ten or more counts. The chain carries TRBV5-5 and TRBJ2-3; 8 bases are a match to TRBD1. Germline V gene data show CDR1 as SGHKS and CDR2 as YYEKEE (reference sequence). This CDR3 contains 14 residues. The ends lost 1 base at V and 6 bases at J; junction bases unmatched: 4. CDR3: CASSLRTGMDTQYF. The CDR3 DNA reads as TGTGCCAGCAGCTTGAGGACAGGGATGGATACGCAGTATTTT.

This clonotype was counted a few times. The genes are TRBV20-1 and TRBJ1-2; a possible D gene is TRBD1 (5 bases). The germline gives CDR1 DFQATT, CDR2 SNEGSKA (reference sequence). The CDR3 sequence is 13 residues long. V gave up 2 bases and J gave up 4 bases, with 11 bases separating them. For the CDR3, the DNA is TGCAGTGCTAGATCCAGGGAGGCCTATGGCTACACCTTC. It is translated as CSARSREAYGYTF.

The gene calls are TRBV14 and TRBJ2-7; no clear D. The V gene lost 1 base and the J gene lost 3 bases, with 7 bases spanning the gap. The length of the CDR3 is 13 residues. Germline V CDR1 and CDR2: SGHDN, FVKESK. The CDR3 nucleotides read TGTGCCAGCAGCCAAGTGGGTTTCTACGAGCAGTACTTC. Translating it yields CASSQVGFYEQYF.

The chain's CDR3 is CSARGGVGGYEQYF. The CDR3, as DNA: TGCAGTGCTAGAGGGGGGGTCGGGGGGTACGAGCAGTACTTC. V usage is TRBV20-1 and J usage is TRBJ2-7; 7 bases line up with TRBD2. The CDR3 loop spans 14 amino acids. The V segment lost 1 base and the J segment 4 bases; nucleotides outside the gene matches: 7. Per the germline V gene, CDR1 is DFQATT and CDR2 is SNEGSKA (reference sequence).

This clonotype was seen more than once but under ten times. The chain carries TRBV4-2 and TRBJ1-4; 8 bases are shared with TRBD1. The CDR3 contains 15 residues. Per the germline V gene, CDR1 is LGHNA and CDR2 is YNFKEQ. J lost 4 bases, V lost 3 bases, and 4 bases had no gene match. This chain's CDR3 is CASSQRQGSNEKLFF. The CDR3 region has the DNA TGTGCCAGCAGCCAGAGACAGGGGAGTAATGAAAAACTGTTTTTT.

This chain's CDR3 is CASSDEDRGAGELFF. CDR3 bases: TGTGCCAGCAGTGACGAAGACAGGGGGGCCGGGGAGCTGTTTTTT. The chain carries TRBV2 and TRBJ2-2; TRBD1 agrees at 9 bases. The CDR3 sequence is 15 residues long. CDR1 SNHLY and CDR2 FYNNEI come from the germline V gene. Unmatched junction bases numbered 5, after V lost 3 bases and J lost 6 bases.

The chain uses TRBV7-9 and TRBJ2-7; D may match TRBD1 or TRBD2 (5 bases each). Germline V CDR1 and CDR2: SEHNR, FQNEAQ (reference sequence). Trimming stripped 5 bases from V and 0 bases from J, with 11 bases between. This CDR3 is built from 14 residues. CDR3 nucleotide sequence: TGTGCCAGCAGCGGGACCGATAGCTCCTACGAGCAGTACTTC. Translation gives CASSGTDSSYEQYF.

The J gene is TRBJ1-2, the V gene TRBV5-1; 9 nucleotides align to TRBD1. Germline V CDR1 and CDR2: SGHRS, YFSETQ. CDR3 length equals 15 residues. The V and J ends lost 4 bases and 4 bases, in that order; junction bases with no gene match: 8. The chain's CDR3 is CASSAGTGTRYGYTF. CDR3 nucleotide sequence: TGCGCCAGCAGCGCCGGGACAGGGACCCGCTATGGCTACACCTTC.

This clonotype was seen more than once but under ten times. This chain joins TRBV5-1 and TRBJ2-2; D not certain. V lost 0 bases, J lost 3 bases, and 9 bases lay in between. The CDR3 has 15 residues. Germline CDR1 and CDR2: SGHRS and YFSETQ. CDR3 region: CASSLVTPDTGELFF. The CDR3 DNA is TGCGCCAGCAGCTTGGTGACCCCTGACACCGGGGAGCTGTTTTTT.

The V and J genes are TRBV6-2 or TRBV6-3 and TRBJ1-5; TRBD1 matches 8 bases. Germline values: CDR1 MNHEY, CDR2 SVGEGT. Germline trimming cut 5 bases from V and 6 bases from J; bases unmatched to any gene: 3. The CDR3 extends over 13 amino acids. This CDR3 is CASSQGAIQPQHF. The CDR3, as DNA: TGTGCCAGCAGTCAGGGGGCGATTCAGCCCCAGCATTTT.

Of note for this clonotype: A much bigger clone sits one base away, suggesting this may be a read error. The rearrangement links TRBV5-1 to TRBJ2-1, with a possible D match to TRBD2 (6 bases). The CDR3 is made up of 17 amino acids. Germline CDR1 SGHRS, CDR2 YFSETQ. DNA for the CDR3: TGCGCCAGCGCTAATCCTACCAGCGGGTACTCCTACAGTGAGCAGTTCTTC. Encoded protein: CASANPTSGYSYSEQFF.

The rearrangement joins TRBV7-9 to TRBJ2-7; D is possibly TRBD1 (6 bases). Germline V gene lookup returns CDR1 SEHNR and CDR2 FQNEAQ (reference sequence). V lost 5 bases and J 0 bases, leaving 17 bases between the germline ends. The CDR3 contains 16 residues. The CDR3 spells CASSERDMESSYEQYF. DNA of the CDR3: TGTGCCAGCAGCGAAAGGGACATGGAGAGCTCCTACGAGCAGTACTTC.

The CDR3 loop is CSVGTTGGAGGYTF. DNA of the CDR3: TGCAGCGTTGGCACCACAGGGGGCGCCGGTGGCTACACCTTC. The chain uses TRBV29-1 and TRBJ1-2; TRBD1 agrees at 9 bases. V shed 4 bases and J 7 bases; nucleotides not matched to a gene: 10. The CDR3 is made up of 14 amino acids. Germline assignment: CDR1 SQVTM and CDR2 ANQGSEA. Drawing the rest from reference TRBV29-1 and TRBJ1-2, the complete variable domain is SAVISQKPSRDICQRGTSLTIQCQVDSQVTMMFWYRQQPGQSLTLIATANQGSEATYESGFVIDKFPISRPNLTFSTLTVSNMSPEDSSIYLCSVGTTGGAGGYTFGSGTRLTVV.

The V and J genes are TRBV9 and TRBJ2-7; a weak D match, TRBD2 (6 bases). The CDR3 length is 15 residues. Trimming pared 0 bases from V and 2 bases from J, leaving 12 bases between. Looked up from germline, CDR1 is SGDLS and CDR2 is YYNGEE. The chain's CDR3 is CASSVEAGHTYEQYF. CDR3 sequence (DNA): TGTGCCAGCAGCGTAGAGGCGGGGCATACCTACGAGCAGTACTTC.

This clonotype has a handful of counts. The chain employs TRBV7-6 and TRBJ2-5; D unresolved. CDR1 is SGHVS and CDR2 is FNYEAQ in the germline V gene. Trimming removed 1 base at V and 11 bases at J, with 20 bases between. The CDR3 spans 15 residues. The CDR3 region has the DNA TGTGCCAGCAGCTTAGGATCCCAGGTCTACAATGAGCAGTACTTC. Its translation is CASSLGSQVYNEQYF.

The V call is TRBV7-2, the J call TRBJ2-7; no clear D gene. V was pared by 1 base and J by 5 bases, with 15 bases between. This CDR3 comprises 15 residues. The germline V gene has CDR1 SGHTA and CDR2 FQGNSA. CDR3 nucleotides: TGTGCCAGCAGCTTAGATTTAGGTAGTGGTCACGAGCAGTACTTC. Translation gives CASSLDLGSGHEQYF.

This clonotype turned up a few times. The CDR3 reads CSVAWTSGHNEQYF. The CDR3 bases are TGCAGCGTTGCTTGGACTAGCGGACACAATGAGCAGTACTTC. The chain has TRBV29-1 and TRBJ2-7; TRBD2 matches 10 bases. The CDR3 is 14 residues long. Per germline, CDR1 SQVTM and CDR2 ANQGSEA. The V gene end was trimmed by 4 bases and the J gene end by 7 bases; junction bases not matched to a gene: 10.

This clonotype was observed at least ten times. V and J are TRBV9 and TRBJ2-5; 16 bases agree with TRBD2. The CDR3 is 17 residues long. V shed 6 bases and J 4 bases; nucleotides not matched to a gene: 9. Germline CDR1 SGDLS, CDR2 YYNGEE. CDR3 sequence reads: CASTKSGTSGGAETQYF. CDR3 nucleotides: TGTGCCAGCACCAAATCCGGGACTAGCGGGGGGGCAGAGACCCAGTACTTC. Based on the CDR3 plus reference TRBV9 and TRBJ2-5, the full variable domain is DSGVTQTPKHLITATGQRVTLRCSPRSGDLSVYWYQQSLDQGLQFLIQYYNGEERAKGNILERFSAQQFPDLHSELNLSSLELGDSALYFCASTKSGTSGGAETQYFGPGTRLLVL.

In nucleotides, the CDR3 is TGCGCCAGCAGCTTGGACCTTACCGGGCCCTTGAAAGCTTTCTTT. Amino acid sequence: CASSLDLTGPLKAFF. The chain is built from TRBV5-1 and TRBJ1-1; D gene unclear. V lost 0 bases and J lost 9, with 18 bases in between. The CDR3 sequence is 15 residues long. The germline V gene has CDR1 SGHRS and CDR2 YFSETQ.